The rows below give T cell receptor beta chains drawn from one sample of a study of blood T cell repertoires in COVID-19. Here immunoSEQ multiplex PCR was the method, and the copy in TCRdb shows in-frame clones only, minus some. The sample has over 350,000 clones, around 89% seen once. The sample comprised PBMCs or T cells enriched from blood (not recorded which). The receptors here all came from a woman younger than 35 who had recovered from COVID-19. Each CDR3 is given with its conserved first and last residue. A D gene is named only where the DNA matches it firmly.

D gene,V gene,CDR3 protein
.,TRBV19,CASSIDPGIQGAYGYTF
TRBD1,TRBV6-6,CASSQTRGQGVFGELFF
TRBD1,TRBV28,CASSPDRGRGLFF
TRBD1,TRBV2,CASSEAVGQVHGYTF
TRBD2,TRBV4-2,CASSPPPGLAGGYSYNEQFF
TRBD2,TRBV30,CAWSDNWIAGLETQYF
.,TRBV7-2,CASSLTRVSYEQYF
TRBD2,TRBV7-8,CASSLEQAQTSGLTADTQYF
.,TRBV11-3,CASSLEGTDQETQYF
.,TRBV6-6,CASSPEGRGKPHLNQPQHF
.,TRBV4-1,CASSQGSQAYEQYF
.,TRBV5-1,CASKSGGRETQYF
TRBD1,TRBV5-1,CASSLTGDRVSEAFF
TRBD1,TRBV30,CAWKITGGTGNTIYF
.,TRBV28,CASSLIRRSTDTQYF
TRBD2,TRBV7-2,CASSLEGLVNYEQYF
TRBD1,TRBV9,CASSGRTGYEQYF
TRBD1,TRBV23-1,CASSPLTGYTGELFF
TRBD1,TRBV19,CASSRKTGDTEAFF
.,TRBV5-1,CASSLHLETIYEQYF
.,TRBV10-3,CAISAKNPSSGEAFF
.,TRBV2,CASSEPLTGRFMNTEAFF
.,TRBV2,CASSAGRSNYGYTF
.,TRBV27,CASSVHRVNQPQHF
TRBD1,TRBV5-1,CASSLEGTGMNTEAFF
.,TRBV30,CAWSVSSAEQYF
.,TRBV10-3,CATSTSGSSNYGYTF
.,TRBV18,CASSPPTQRYEQYF
TRBD1,TRBV7-9,CASSFPNDRGNTEAFF
.,TRBV2,CASSEGGRHEKLFF
TRBD1,TRBV30,CACQTGNYGYTF
TRBD1,TRBV4-1,CASSQSRQGEALREKLFF
.,TRBV7-2,CASSLGPANEKLFF
.,TRBV30,CACLRGLYEKLFF
TRBD2,TRBV7-8,CASSLISGVSTNFEQFF
.,TRBV5-4,CASRRDTMDEQYF
.,TRBV29-1,CSVATTGGLPPEAFF
.,TRBV7-8,CASSLDRLDTQYF
.,TRBV18,CASSPAGQDNQPQHF
TRBD1,TRBV5-1,CASSLPGTAYEKLFF
TRBD1,TRBV6-5,CASRTTGRGSPLHF
.,TRBV27,CASRQESSGANVLTF
.,TRBV23-1,CASSLVGSYEQYF
.,TRBV9,CASSVSGLEEKLFF
TRBD1,TRBV24-1,CATSDFPDRVGDGYTF
TRBD1,TRBV12-3/TRBV12-4,CASSGTVGNTIYF
TRBD2,TRBV7-9,CASSLGLADTDTQYF